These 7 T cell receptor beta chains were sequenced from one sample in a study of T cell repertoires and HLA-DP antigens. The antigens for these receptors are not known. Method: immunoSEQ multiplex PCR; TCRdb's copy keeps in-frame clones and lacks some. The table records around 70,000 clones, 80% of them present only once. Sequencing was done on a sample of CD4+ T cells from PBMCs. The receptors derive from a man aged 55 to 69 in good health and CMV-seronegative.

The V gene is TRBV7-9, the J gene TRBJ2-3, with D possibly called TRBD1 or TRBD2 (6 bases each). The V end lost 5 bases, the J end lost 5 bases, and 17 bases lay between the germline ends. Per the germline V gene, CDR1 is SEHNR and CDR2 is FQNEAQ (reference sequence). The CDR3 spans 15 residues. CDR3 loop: CASSQRGARGDTQYF. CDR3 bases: TGTGCCAGCAGCCAGAGGGGGGCCAGGGGAGATACGCAGTATTTT.

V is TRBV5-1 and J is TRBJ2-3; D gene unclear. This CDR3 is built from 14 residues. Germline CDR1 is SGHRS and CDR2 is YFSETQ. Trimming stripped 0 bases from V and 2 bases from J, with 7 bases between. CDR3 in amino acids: CASSLVIDTDTQYF. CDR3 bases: TGCGCCAGCAGCTTGGTAATAGACACAGATACGCAGTATTTT.

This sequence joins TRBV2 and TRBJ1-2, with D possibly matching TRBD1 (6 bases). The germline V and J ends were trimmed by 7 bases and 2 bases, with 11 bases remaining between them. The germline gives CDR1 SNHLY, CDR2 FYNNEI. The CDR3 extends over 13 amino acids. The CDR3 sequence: CASTGRGNYGYTF. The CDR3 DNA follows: TGTGCCAGCACTGGCAGGGGAAACTATGGCTACACCTTC.

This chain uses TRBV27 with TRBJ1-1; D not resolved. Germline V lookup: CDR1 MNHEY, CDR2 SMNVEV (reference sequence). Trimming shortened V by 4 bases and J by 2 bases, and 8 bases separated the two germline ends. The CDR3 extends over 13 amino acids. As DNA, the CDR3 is TGTGCCAGCAGTTATCAACCTAACACTGAAGCTTTCTTT. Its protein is CASSYQPNTEAFF.

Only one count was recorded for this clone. CDR3: CASSFPWTIAGGLPDTQYF. The CDR3 DNA follows: TGTGCCAGCAGTTTCCCCTGGACTATAGCGGGAGGGCTTCCAGATACGCAGTATTTT. The chain couples TRBV27 to TRBJ2-3; TRBD2 agrees at 11 bases. The CDR3 has 19 amino acids. The junction had 15 bases not matched to a gene; V was cut back by 3 bases and J by 4 bases. The germline V gene encodes CDR1 MNHEY and CDR2 SMNVEV (reference sequence).

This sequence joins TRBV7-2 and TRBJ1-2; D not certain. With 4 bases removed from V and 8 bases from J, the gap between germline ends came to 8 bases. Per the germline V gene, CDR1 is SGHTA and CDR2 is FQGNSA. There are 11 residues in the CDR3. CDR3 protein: CASSSNLGYTF. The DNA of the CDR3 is TGTGCCAGCAGCTCCAACCTAGGCTACACCTTC.

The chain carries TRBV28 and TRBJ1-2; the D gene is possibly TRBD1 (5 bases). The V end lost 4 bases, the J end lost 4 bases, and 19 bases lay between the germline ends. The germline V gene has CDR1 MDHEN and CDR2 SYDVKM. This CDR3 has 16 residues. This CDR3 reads CASSSPGEGLSYGYTF. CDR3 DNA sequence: TGTGCCAGCAGTTCCCCCGGAGAGGGGCTTAGCTATGGCTACACCTTC.